Reported below is one T cell receptor (beta chain). As yet, its antigen is unknown. J lost 2 bases, V lost 3 bases, and 5 bases had no gene match. This CDR3 has 15 residues. CDR1 GTSNPN and CDR2 SVGIG come from the germline V gene (reference sequence). The donors, nominally healthy at sampling, likely had unrecorded immune exposures. This sample stems from a study of cytomegalovirus exposure and HLA in healthy donors. The overall study: Genetic ancestry analysis placed over 65% of the 400 or so donors that were genotyped in the Caucasian-associated cluster.

With 60 Vbeta and 13 Jbeta primers, the PCR was carried out. Clones were read by immunoSEQ multiplex PCR, and TCRdb kept only the in-frame ones, dropping some. The sample has about 160,000 clones, roughly 85% seen once. Whole-study results and caveats: Researchers counted 180 or so TCR beta chains as cytomegalovirus-associated. In vitro testing confirmed a few CMV-associated chains as specific for CMV antigens.

The chain uses TRBV30 and TRBJ2-3; 10 bases align to TRBD2. The source material was PBMCs. The origin of this receptor is a woman aged 50 to 65 in good health and CMV-seropositive. The CDR3 spells CAWSLAGAFTDTQYF. CDR3 coding DNA: TGTGCCTGGAGCCTAGCGGGGGCCTTCACAGATACGCAGTATTTT.